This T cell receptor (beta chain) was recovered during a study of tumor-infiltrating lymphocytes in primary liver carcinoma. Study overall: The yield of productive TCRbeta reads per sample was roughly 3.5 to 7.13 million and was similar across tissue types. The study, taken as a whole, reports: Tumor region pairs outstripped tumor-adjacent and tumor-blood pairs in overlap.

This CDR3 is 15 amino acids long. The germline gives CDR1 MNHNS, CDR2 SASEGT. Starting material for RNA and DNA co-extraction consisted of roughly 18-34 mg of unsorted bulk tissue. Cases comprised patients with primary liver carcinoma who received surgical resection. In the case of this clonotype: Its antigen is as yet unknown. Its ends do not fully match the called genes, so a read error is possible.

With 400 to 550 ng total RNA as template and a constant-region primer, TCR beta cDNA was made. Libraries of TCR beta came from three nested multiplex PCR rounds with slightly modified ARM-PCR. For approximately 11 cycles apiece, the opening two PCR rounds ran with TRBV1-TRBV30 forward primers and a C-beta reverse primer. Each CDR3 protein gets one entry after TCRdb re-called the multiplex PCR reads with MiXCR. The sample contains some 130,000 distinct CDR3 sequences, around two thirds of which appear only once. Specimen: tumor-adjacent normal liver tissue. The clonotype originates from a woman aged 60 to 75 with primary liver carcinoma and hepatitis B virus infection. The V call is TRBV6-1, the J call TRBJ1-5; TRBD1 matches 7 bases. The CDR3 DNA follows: TGTGCCTGCAGGAAGGACAGGACTAGCAATCAGGCCCAGCATTTT. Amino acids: CACRKDRTSNQAQHF.